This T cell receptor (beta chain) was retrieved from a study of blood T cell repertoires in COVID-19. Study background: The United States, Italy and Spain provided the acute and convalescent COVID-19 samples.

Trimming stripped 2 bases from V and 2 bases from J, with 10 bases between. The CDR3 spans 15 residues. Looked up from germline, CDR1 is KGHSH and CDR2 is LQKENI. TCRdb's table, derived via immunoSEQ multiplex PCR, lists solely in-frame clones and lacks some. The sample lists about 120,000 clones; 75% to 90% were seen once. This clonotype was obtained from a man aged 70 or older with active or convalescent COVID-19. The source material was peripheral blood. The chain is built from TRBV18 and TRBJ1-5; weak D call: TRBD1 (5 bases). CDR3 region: CASSPVEGGNQPQHF. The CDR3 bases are TGTGCCAGCTCACCAGTCGAAGGGGGCAATCAGCCCCAGCATTTT.